These 18 T cell receptor beta chains share one sample of origin, sequenced in a study of shared clonotypes between healthy human individuals. Clones were sequenced by immunoSEQ multiplex PCR, and TCRdb holds only the in-frame ones, with some missing. The data hold some 580,000 clones, with about 96% observed a single time. The sample was naive CD4+ T cells sorted from blood. Subset given: CD45RA+ positively selected. The receptor set was obtained from a woman aged 25 to 39 in good health.

The chain couples TRBV2 to TRBJ2-5; D possibly corresponds to TRBD1 (6 bases). The CDR3 length is 14 residues. From germline, CDR1 is SNHLY and CDR2 FYNNEI. Between the trimmed V and J ends, which lost 7 bases and 2 bases, there was a span of 14 bases. CDR3 in DNA: TGTGCCAGCAATGGGCGACAGGAACAAGAGACCCAGTACTTC. Translated, it gives CASNGRQEQETQYF. Full variable domain (remainder filled in from reference TRBV2 and TRBJ2-5): EPEVTQTPSHQVTQMGQEVILRCVPISNHLYFYWYRQILGQKVEFLVSFYNNEISEKSEIFDDQFSVERPDGSNFTLKIRSTKLEDSAMYFCASNGRQEQETQYFGPGTRLLVL.

The V gene is TRBV11-3, the J gene TRBJ2-1, with D perhaps matching TRBD2 (6 bases). The V end was cut by 1 base, the J end by 4 bases, with 14 bases between. The CDR3 loop spans 16 amino acids. Germline V gene sequence: CDR1 SGHNT, CDR2 YENEEA. CDR3 region: CASSLGGGEMYNEQFF. CDR3 nucleotide sequence: TGTGCCAGCAGCTTAGGAGGCGGGGAAATGTACAATGAGCAGTTCTTC.

The rearrangement uses TRBV19 and TRBJ1-2, with unresolved D. CDR1 and CDR2 from the germline V gene are LNHDA and SQIVND (reference sequence). The CDR3 totals 12 residues. Between the trimmed V and J ends, which lost 5 bases and 7 bases, there was a span of 11 bases. The chain's CDR3 is CASSPSEGGYTF. The CDR3 DNA reads TGTGCCAGTAGTCCCTCGGAGGGTGGCTACACCTTC.

The V gene is TRBV6-1, the J gene TRBJ2-7; 12 positions agree with TRBD2. The V segment lost 10 bases and the J segment 6 bases; nucleotides outside the gene matches: 7. Germline values: CDR1 MNHNS, CDR2 SASEGT. This CDR3 is built from 13 residues. The CDR3 DNA follows: TGTGCCACCTCCGGGACTAGCGGGTCCGAGCAGTACTTC. Translation: CATSGTSGSEQYF.

The chain carries TRBV5-8 and TRBJ2-1; D unresolved. This CDR3 contains 14 residues. With 0 bases removed from V and 4 bases from J, the gap between germline ends came to 8 bases. The germline CDR1 and CDR2 sequences are SGHTS and YDEGEE. The CDR3 region is CASSLVTYYNEQFF. As DNA, the CDR3 is TGTGCCAGCAGCTTGGTCACTTATTACAATGAGCAGTTCTTC.

This chain links TRBV27 with TRBJ1-1; D unresolved. The CDR3 consists of 16 residues. The germline V and J ends were trimmed by 5 bases and 2 bases, with 18 bases remaining between them. Germline CDR1 reads MNHEY; CDR2 reads SMNVEV (reference sequence). Here the CDR3 DNA reads TGTGCCAGCAGTCAGCGGTCGCGGGTAGTCAACACTGAAGCTTTCTTT. The encoded protein is CASSQRSRVVNTEAFF.

The rearrangement links TRBV5-1 to TRBJ1-4, with a tentative D call TRBD1 (5 bases). CDR3 length equals 13 residues. The V end lost 4 bases, the J end lost 5 bases, and 9 bases lay between the germline ends. Germline CDR1 and CDR2: SGHRS and YFSETQ. The CDR3 region has the DNA TGCGCCAGCAGCCGGGACCTCAATGAAAAACTGTTTTTT. It encodes CASSRDLNEKLFF.

The count of this clone is one. This chain uses TRBV30 with TRBJ1-2; 12 bases match TRBD1. The length of the CDR3 is 17 residues. V shed 2 bases and J 8 bases; nucleotides not matched to a gene: 15. Germline loops: CDR1 GTSNPN, CDR2 SVGIG (reference sequence). The CDR3 nucleotides read TGTGCCTGGAGTATGACCGGGACAGGGGGCGCTTTGCGCGGCTACACCTTC. Translated: CAWSMTGTGGALRGYTF. Complete variable domain (other parts from reference TRBV30 and TRBJ1-2): SQTIHQWPATLVQPVGSPLSLECTVEGTSNPNLYWYRQAAGRGLQLLFYSVGIGQISSEVPQNLSASRPQDRQFILSSKKLLLSDSGFYLCAWSMTGTGGALRGYTFGSGTRLTVV.

The chain combines TRBV11-1 with TRBJ2-1, with D possibly matching TRBD2 (6 bases). CDR1 SGHAT and CDR2 FQDESV come from the germline V gene (reference sequence). With 5 bases removed from V and 6 bases from J, the gap between germline ends came to 17 bases. The CDR3 consists of 15 residues. This CDR3 reads CASSLQPAGGNEQFF. The DNA for the CDR3 is TGTGCCAGCAGCCTACAGCCAGCCGGGGGCAATGAGCAGTTCTTC.

This clone was seen a few times. The chain joins TRBV7-9 to TRBJ2-3; 7 bases map to TRBD1. With 7 bases clipped from V and 0 bases from J, the junction kept 13 bases outside the gene matches. The CDR3 consists of 17 residues. Germline V gene lookup returns CDR1 SEHNR and CDR2 FQNEAQ (reference sequence). The CDR3 region is CASTKPDMDRSTDTQYF. The CDR3 DNA reads as TGTGCCAGCACCAAACCCGACATGGACAGGAGCACAGATACGCAGTATTTT.

This clone has just one count. The rearrangement joins TRBV29-1 to TRBJ1-1, with D hard to call. The CDR3 has 13 amino acids. Germline CDR1 and CDR2: SQVTM and ANQGSEA. V was trimmed by 6 bases and J by 0 bases, leaving 11 bases between them. The CDR3 here is CSVDGRMNTEAFF. The CDR3 DNA is TGCAGCGTGGACGGGAGGATGAACACTGAAGCTTTCTTT.

CDR3 in DNA: TGTGCCAGCAGCTTAAGCAGGAACACTGAAGCTTTCTTT. It translates to CASSLSRNTEAFF. This rearrangement joins TRBV11-3 to TRBJ1-1; D ambiguous. The germline V gene has CDR1 SGHNT and CDR2 YENEEA. This CDR3 has 13 residues. The V end lost 2 bases, the J end lost 1 base, and 5 bases lay between the germline ends.

With regard to this clone: The same CDR3 can be traced to other DNA sequences in this sample. The V gene is TRBV27, the J gene TRBJ2-3; D is possibly TRBD2 (5 bases). Germline V gene sequence: CDR1 MNHEY, CDR2 SMNVEV (reference sequence). V was shortened by 5 bases and J by 0 bases, with 9 bases between the two germline ends. This CDR3 spans 14 amino acids. The CDR3 region is CASSSGTSTDTQYF. DNA of the CDR3: TGTGCCAGCAGTAGCGGAACTAGCACAGATACGCAGTATTTT.

DNA of the CDR3: TGTGCCAGCAGCCCTAGGGCGGTTATCGATAATGAAAAACTGTTTTTT. It codes for CASSPRAVIDNEKLFF. This chain uses TRBV7-8 with TRBJ1-4; D gene uncertain. V lost 5 bases, J lost 4 bases, and 17 bases lay in between. Per germline, CDR1 SGHVS and CDR2 FQNEAQ. The CDR3 loop spans 16 amino acids.

As for this clone: Other DNA sequences within the sample encode an identical CDR3. The chain has TRBV18 and TRBJ1-2; no reliable D call. Trimming left V 4 bases short and J 2 bases short, with 5 bases between. Germline CDR1 reads KGHSH; CDR2 reads LQKENI. The CDR3 runs 12 residues. CDR3 bases: TGTGCCAGCTCACTTACAAACTATGGCTACACCTTC. Translation gives CASSLTNYGYTF.

The V and J genes are TRBV6-1 and TRBJ1-1; 10 bases line up with TRBD1. Unmatched junction bases numbered 3, after V lost 4 bases and J lost 7 bases. The CDR3 contains 13 residues. In germline, CDR1 is MNHNS, CDR2 SASEGT. CDR3 nucleotides: TGTGCCAGCAGTGGACAGGGGGCAGGTGAAGCTTTCTTT. The encoded protein is CASSGQGAGEAFF.

The gene calls are TRBV28 and TRBJ1-2, with a weak D call TRBD1 (6 bases). Germline V gives CDR1 MDHEN, CDR2 SYDVKM. With 2 bases removed from V and 4 bases from J, the gap between germline ends came to 11 bases. The CDR3 covers 14 residues. DNA of the CDR3: TGTGCCAGCAGTTTACTGGGGGGCGTCTATGGCTACACCTTC. Amino acids: CASSLLGGVYGYTF.

The chain joins TRBV13 to TRBJ1-1; D perhaps matches TRBD1 (6 bases). This CDR3 region has 13 residues. V shed 0 bases and J shed 10 bases, with 12 bases lying between them. Looked up from germline, CDR1 is PRHDT and CDR2 is FYEKMQ (reference sequence). The CDR3 spells CASSLGGALGAFF. Here the CDR3 DNA reads TGTGCCAGCAGCTTAGGGGGGGCCCTGGGAGCTTTCTTT.